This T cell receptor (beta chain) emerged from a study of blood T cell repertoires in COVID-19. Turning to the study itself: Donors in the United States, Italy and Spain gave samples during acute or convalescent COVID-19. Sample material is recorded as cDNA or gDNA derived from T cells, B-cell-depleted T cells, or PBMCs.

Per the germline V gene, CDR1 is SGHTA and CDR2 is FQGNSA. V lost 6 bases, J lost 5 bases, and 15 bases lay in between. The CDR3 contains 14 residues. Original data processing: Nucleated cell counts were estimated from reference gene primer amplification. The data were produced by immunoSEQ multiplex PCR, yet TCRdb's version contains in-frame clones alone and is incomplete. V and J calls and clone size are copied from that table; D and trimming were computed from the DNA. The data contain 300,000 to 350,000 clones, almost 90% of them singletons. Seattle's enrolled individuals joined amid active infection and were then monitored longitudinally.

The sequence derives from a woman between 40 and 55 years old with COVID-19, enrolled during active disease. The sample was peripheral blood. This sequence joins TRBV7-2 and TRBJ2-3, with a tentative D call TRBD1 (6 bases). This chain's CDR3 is CASSFAPTGDTQYF. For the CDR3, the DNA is TGTGCCAGCAGTTTCGCCCCGACAGGAGATACGCAGTATTTT.